This T cell receptor beta chain stems from a study of graft-versus-host responses after intestinal transplantation. Concerning this clone itself: Its antigen is still unknown.

The CDR3 runs to 13 residues. The ends were cut back, 8 bases at V and 0 bases at J, with 10 bases in the middle. Germline CDR1 MNHNS, CDR2 SASEGT. Profiled with immunoSEQ multiplex PCR; TCRdb holds only in-frame clones, not every one. The sample yields more than 95,000 clones, 90% seen once. This specimen consisted of unstimulated CD4+ T cells sorted from spleen or lymph node cells, obtained before intestinal transplant. The genes are TRBV6-1 and TRBJ1-1, with D uncertain. The origin of this receptor is a human donor who received an intestinal transplant. This CDR3 reads CASSYSLNTEAFF. CDR3 sequence (DNA): TGTGCCAGCTCTTATAGTTTGAACACTGAAGCTTTCTTT.